A selection of T cell receptor beta chains follows, all from one sample in a study of blood T cell repertoires in COVID-19. The assay was immunoSEQ multiplex PCR, and TCRdb's table has in-frame clones only and misses some. The table includes tens of thousands of clones, around 86% detected once. Sequences were obtained from peripheral blood. These TCRs come from a woman of 80 years or more with acute or convalescent COVID-19. Each CDR3 is given with its conserved first and last residue. The D gene is left open where the match is weak. Only some rows state a clone size, as once, few, many or a class for expanded clones.

TRBD1 TRBJ1-2 TRBV19 NA TGTGCCAGTAGTATTTTACCGGGACAGGGGGATGCGGTGCATGGCTACACCTTC CASSILPGQGDAVHGYTF
TRBD1 TRBJ2-7 TRBV15 NA TGTGCCACCAGCCCGGGACAGGGGGGACGGTACGAGCAGTACTTC CATSPGQGGRYEQYF
TRBD1 TRBJ2-7 TRBV7-9 NA TGTGCCAGCAGCTTAGATGCAGGGGGCGACGAGCAGTACTTC CASSLDAGGDEQYF
TRBD1 TRBJ1-5 TRBV19 NA TGTGCCAGTAGCGCCAAGGACAGGGACGGGCCCCAGCATTTT CASSAKDRDGPQHF
NA TRBJ1-5 TRBV30 NA TGTGCCTGGAGTGTAAGTTTAGGTCCGGGGCAGCCCCAGCATTTT CAWSVSLGPGQPQHF
NA TRBJ1-3 TRBV5-8 NA TGTGCCAGCAGCTCGGCCCCAGCGAGGAGAAACACCATATATTTT CASSSAPARRNTIYF
NA TRBJ1-2 TRBV5-1 NA TGCGCCAGCAGCTTGTCTGCAGGTCCTAACTATGGCTACACCTTC CASSLSAGPNYGYTF
NA TRBJ1-4 TRBV2 NA TGTGCCAGCAGTGTCGGGGTAAACGGGGAAAAACTGTTTTTT CASSVGVNGEKLFF
NA TRBJ2-5 TRBV24-1 NA TGTGCCACCAGTGAGTCCGGGTCCCAAGAGACCCAGTACTTC CATSESGSQETQYF
TRBD2 TRBJ2-1 TRBV5-6 NA TGTGCCAGCAGCCCGGCGGGGGAAAATGAGCAGTTCTTC CASSPAGENEQFF
NA TRBJ1-5 TRBV18 NA TGTGCCAGCTCACCGGAGACAGACCAGCCCCAGCATTTT CASSPETDQPQHF
TRBD1 TRBJ1-1 TRBV7-3 NA TGTGCCAGCAGCTCACGGACAGGGGAAGCTTTCTTT CASSSRTGEAFF
TRBD2 TRBJ2-1 TRBV7-2 NA TGTGCCAGCAGGATTAGCGGGGGGGCCAATGAGCAGTTCTTC CASRISGGANEQFF
TRBD1 TRBJ2-7 TRBV5-1 NA TGCGCCAGCAGCTTGGGACAGGGCCCCTACGAGCAGTACTTC CASSLGQGPYEQYF
NA TRBJ1-1 TRBV6-1 NA TGTGCCAGCAGTGAAGGCGCGGGCTACAACACTGAAGCTTTCTTT CASSEGAGYNTEAFF
TRBD2 TRBJ2-2 TRBV5-4 many TGTGCCAGCAGAGCGGGACTAGCGGGGGGCAACACCGGGGAGCTGTTTTTT CASRAGLAGGNTGELFF
NA TRBJ2-5 TRBV7-2 NA TGTGCCAGCAGGCAGGGGGAGACCCAGTACTTC CASRQGETQYF
TRBD1 TRBJ1-1 TRBV7-2 few TGTGCCAGCAGCCCTCCCCTCGGACAGGGGAACACTGAAGCTTTCTTT CASSPPLGQGNTEAFF
NA TRBJ1-4 TRBV12-3/TRBV12-4 NA TGTGCCAGCAGTTTTAGTGAAAAACTGTTTTTT CASSFSEKLFF
NA TRBJ1-1 TRBV18 NA TGTGCCAGCTCATCTTACCGGTTGGGGAGCGCTGAAGCTTTCTTT CASSSYRLGSAEAFF
TRBD1 TRBJ1-1 TRBV3-1/TRBV3-2 NA TGTGCCAGCAGGGCCGGGACAGGGAACACTGAAGCTTTCTTT CASRAGTGNTEAFF
NA TRBJ1-2 TRBV7-2 NA TGTGCCAGCAGCTTAAGGACAAAGGACTATGGCTACACCTTC CASSLRTKDYGYTF
TRBD1 TRBJ1-5 TRBV4-1 NA TGCGCCAGCAGCTCCCGGGACAGGAATAATCAGCCCCAGCATTTT CASSSRDRNNQPQHF
TRBD1 TRBJ1-5 TRBV2 NA TGTGCCAGCAGCGACGACAGGGGATCGCAGCCCCAGCATTTT CASSDDRGSQPQHF
NA TRBJ2-1 TRBV11-2 NA TGTGCCTGCGGCGGTAGGGGCAATGAGCAGTTCTTC CACGGRGNEQFF
NA TRBJ1-2 TRBV3-1/TRBV3-2 NA TGTGCCAGCAGCCACCACTTGGACAGACGGAATGGCTACACCTTC CASSHHLDRRNGYTF
TRBD1 TRBJ2-2 TRBV2 NA TGTGCCAGCAGTCCCGACAGGGGGCGCACCGGGGAGCTGTTTTTT CASSPDRGRTGELFF
NA TRBJ2-1 TRBV7-2 NA TGTGCCAGCAGCTTAGCGGGGGCGGGGGCCCCCTACAATGAGCAGTTCTTC CASSLAGAGAPYNEQFF
NA TRBJ1-4 TRBV6-5 NA TGTGCCAGCAGGCTAGGTGCAACTAATGAAAAACTGTTTTTT CASRLGATNEKLFF
NA TRBJ1-6 TRBV7-9 NA TGTGCCAGCAGCTTGGGGAGCTCCTATAATTCACCCCTCCACTTT CASSLGSSYNSPLHF